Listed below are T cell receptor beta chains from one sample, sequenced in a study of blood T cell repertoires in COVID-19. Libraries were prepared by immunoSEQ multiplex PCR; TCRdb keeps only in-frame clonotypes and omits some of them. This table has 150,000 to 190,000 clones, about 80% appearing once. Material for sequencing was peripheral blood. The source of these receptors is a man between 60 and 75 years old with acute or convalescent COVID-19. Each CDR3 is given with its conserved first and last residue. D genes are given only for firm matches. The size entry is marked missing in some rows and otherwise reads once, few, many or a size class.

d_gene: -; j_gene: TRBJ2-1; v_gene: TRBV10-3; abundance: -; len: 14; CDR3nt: TGTGCCACATCCCGGGACTCGGATATTCGTGAGCAGTTCTTC; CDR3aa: CATSRDSDIREQFF
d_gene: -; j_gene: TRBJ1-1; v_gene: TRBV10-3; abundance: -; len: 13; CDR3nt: TGTGCCATCAGTGGGCCCGTGAACACTGAAGCTTTCTTT; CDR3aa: CAISGPVNTEAFF
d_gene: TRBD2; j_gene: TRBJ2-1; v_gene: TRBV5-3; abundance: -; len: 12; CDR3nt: TGTGCCAGAAGCTACCCGGGACTAGCGGAGTTCTTC; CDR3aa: CARSYPGLAEFF
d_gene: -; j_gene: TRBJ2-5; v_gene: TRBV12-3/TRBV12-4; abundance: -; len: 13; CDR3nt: TGTGCCAGCAGTCCTCAGATCCAAGAGACCCAGTACTTC; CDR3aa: CASSPQIQETQYF
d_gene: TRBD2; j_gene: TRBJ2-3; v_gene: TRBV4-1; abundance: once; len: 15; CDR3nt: TGCGCCAGCAGCCAAGTAGTAGCGGGTCTAGATACGCAGTATTTT; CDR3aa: CASSQVVAGLDTQYF
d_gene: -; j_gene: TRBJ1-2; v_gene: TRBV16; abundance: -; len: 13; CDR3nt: TGTGCCAGCAGCCAATCGAGCGGGGGCACGTACACCTTC; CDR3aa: CASSQSSGGTYTF
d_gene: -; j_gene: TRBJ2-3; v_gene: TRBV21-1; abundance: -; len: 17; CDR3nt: TGTGCCAGCAGCCCTCGGGCCGGGACTAGCGCGGCAGATACGCAGTATTTT; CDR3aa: CASSPRAGTSAADTQYF
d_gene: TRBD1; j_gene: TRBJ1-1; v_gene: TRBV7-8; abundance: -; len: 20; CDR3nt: TGTGCCAGCAGCACCGCTTTACTATACCCTCGACAGGGGATGAACACTGAAGCTTTCTTT; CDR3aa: CASSTALLYPRQGMNTEAFF
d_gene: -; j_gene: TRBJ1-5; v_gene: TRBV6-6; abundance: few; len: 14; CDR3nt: TGTGCCAGCAGCGGGGTCCAAAGCAATCAGCCCCAGCATTTT; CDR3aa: CASSGVQSNQPQHF
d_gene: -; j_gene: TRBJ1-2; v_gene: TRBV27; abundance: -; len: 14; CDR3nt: TGTGCCAGCAGTCCGACGGGGAGCTGGGGTGGCTACACCTTC; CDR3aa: CASSPTGSWGGYTF
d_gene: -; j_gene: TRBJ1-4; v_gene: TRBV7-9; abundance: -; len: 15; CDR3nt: TGTGCCAGCAGCTTAGTACAGGCAACTAATGAAAAACTGTTTTTT; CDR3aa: CASSLVQATNEKLFF